One sample yielded the 24 T cell receptor beta chains listed below, sequenced in a study of siplizumab effects on memory and regulatory T cells. This table comes from immunoSEQ multiplex PCR, and its TCRdb copy is limited to in-frame clones, with some not included. The table records some 100,000 clones, 95% to 97% of them present only once. Specimen: naive CD4+ T cells sorted from blood. The receptors originated from a human donor in good health.

The CDR3 DNA sequence: TGTGCCAGCAGCACACGTACAGATACGCAGTATTTT. Protein sequence: CASSTRTDTQYF. The V gene is TRBV9, the J gene TRBJ2-3; D gene ambiguous. This CDR3 has 12 amino acids. Trimming removed 4 bases at V and 3 bases at J, with 6 bases between. Germline V gives CDR1 SGDLS, CDR2 YYNGEE.

V usage is TRBV19 and J usage is TRBJ1-6; 9 bases map to TRBD1. Losses at the gene ends were 0 bases for V and 10 bases for J; bases not matched to a gene: 4. The germline CDR1 and CDR2 sequences are LNHDA and SQIVND (reference sequence). The CDR3 has 15 amino acids. The CDR3 DNA sequence: TGTGCCAGTAGTATAGATCGGACAGGGGAATCACCCCTCCACTTT. It specifies CASSIDRTGESPLHF.

The chain has TRBV18 and TRBJ1-1; possible D gene TRBD1, 5 bases. This CDR3 is 14 amino acids long. CDR1 and CDR2 from the germline V gene are KGHSH and LQKENI. The V gene lost 0 bases and the J gene lost 3 bases, with 8 bases spanning the gap. The CDR3 reads CASSPPGAYTEAFF. The CDR3 DNA reads as TGTGCCAGCTCACCACCAGGGGCATACACTGAAGCTTTCTTT.

V gene TRBV5-6 combines with J gene TRBJ1-1; possible D gene TRBD1, 6 bases. Germline values: CDR1 SGHDT, CDR2 YYEEEE. This CDR3 spans 14 amino acids. With 3 bases removed from V and 3 bases from J, the gap between germline ends came to 12 bases. CDR3 nucleotides: TGTGCCAGCAGCTCCCAGGGGAGGGACACTGAAGCTTTCTTT. Translation gives CASSSQGRDTEAFF.

The V and J genes are TRBV7-8 and TRBJ1-1; D remains ambiguous. Per the germline V gene, CDR1 is SGHVS and CDR2 is FQNEAQ. Trimming shortened V by 0 bases and J by 4 bases, and 3 bases separated the two germline ends. The CDR3 contains 12 residues. DNA of the CDR3: TGTGCCAGCAGCTTAGCAGGCACTGAAGCTTTCTTT. This translates into CASSLAGTEAFF.

The chain links TRBV7-3 to TRBJ2-1; D is possibly TRBD2 (5 bases). Germline assignment: CDR1 SGHTA and CDR2 FQGTGA. V gave up 1 base and J gave up 5 bases, with 15 bases separating them. This CDR3 has 16 amino acids. The CDR3 sequence is CASSLKGPPGNNEQFF. The DNA for the CDR3 is TGTGCCAGCAGCTTAAAAGGCCCACCGGGAAACAATGAGCAGTTCTTC.

Concerning this clone: At one end the junction does not follow the germline gene, possibly because of a read error. V usage is TRBV6-1 and J usage is TRBJ2-3, with 9 bases fitting TRBD2. Germline V gene data show CDR1 as MNHNS and CDR2 as SASEGT. There are 13 residues in the CDR3. CDR3 in DNA: TGTGCCAGCAGTGAAGCGCTTGGACTAGCGACGGATTTT. Translating gives CASSEALGLATDF.

This chain connects TRBV28 to TRBJ2-5, with no clear D. Germline V gene lookup returns CDR1 MDHEN and CDR2 SYDVKM. V lost 1 base and J 0 bases, leaving 0 bases between the germline ends. The CDR3 consists of 12 residues. CDR3 sequence reads: CASSLYQETQYF. CDR3 bases: TGTGCCAGCAGTTTATACCAAGAGACCCAGTACTTC. Full variable domain (missing parts from reference TRBV28 and TRBJ2-5): DVKVTQSSRYLVKRTGEKVFLECVQDMDHENMFWYRQDPGLGLRLIYFSYDVKMKEKGDIPEGYSVSREKKERFSLILESASTNQTSMYLCASSLYQETQYFGPGTRLLVL.

This clone was detected once. The chain joins TRBV28 to TRBJ2-3, with TRBD2 matching over 8 bases. The CDR3 extends over 16 amino acids. After removal of 2 bases from V and 4 bases from J, the junction contained 8 bases not matched to a gene. Germline CDR1 and CDR2: MDHEN and SYDVKM. The CDR3 loop reads CASSLPGGVMADTQYF. CDR3 sequence (DNA): TGTGCCAGCAGTTTACCGGGGGGGGTCATGGCAGATACGCAGTATTTT.

Notes on this clone: The DNA is left out, because the CDR3 cannot be placed on it with certainty; the CDR3 is given as TCRdb lists it. The V and J genes are TRBV6-1 and TRBJ2-1; the table's D call, TRBD2, has no DNA check behind it. Termini included, the CDR3 measures 14 amino acids. Looked up from germline, CDR1 is MNHNS and CDR2 is SASEGT. The CDR3 sequence: CASSEFGTGINWFF.

The chain is built from TRBV5-6 and TRBJ1-3; no clear D. The CDR3 runs to 15 residues. Trimming removed 0 bases at V and 0 bases at J, with 7 bases between. CDR1 is SGHDT and CDR2 is YYEEEE in the germline V gene. The DNA for the CDR3 is TGTGCCAGCAGCTTGGTGCCAGGCTCTGGAAACACCATATATTTT. As protein: CASSLVPGSGNTIYF. The full variable domain, in which reference TRBV5-6 and TRBJ1-3 provide the parts outside the CDR3, is DAGVTQSPTHLIKTRGQQVTLRCSPKSGHDTVSWYQQALGQGPQFIFQYYEEEERQRGNFPDRFSGHQFPNYSSELNVNALLLGDSALYLCASSLVPGSGNTIYFGEGSWLTVV.

The rearrangement uses TRBV5-6 and TRBJ1-5; 9 nucleotides line up with TRBD1. The CDR3 consists of 14 residues. The J segment lost 5 bases and the V segment lost 2 bases, leaving 2 bases of the junction unmatched. CDR1 is SGHDT, CDR2 YYEEEE, per germline. CDR3 residues: CASSFRDRDQPQHF. The CDR3 DNA reads as TGTGCCAGCAGCTTCCGGGACAGGGATCAGCCCCAGCATTTT.

The chain has TRBV6-1 and TRBJ1-1; perhaps TRBD1 as D (6 bases). The V end lost 5 bases, the J end lost 1 base, and 8 bases lay between the germline ends. From germline, CDR1 is MNHNS and CDR2 SASEGT. The CDR3 has 13 amino acids. Here the CDR3 reads CASSSRGNTEAFF. CDR3 nucleotide sequence: TGTGCCAGCAGTTCCAGGGGGAACACTGAAGCTTTCTTT.

The V call is TRBV11-1, the J call TRBJ2-7, with no clear D. Germline-derived CDR1 and CDR2 are SGHAT and FQDESV (reference sequence). The germline V and J ends were trimmed by 6 bases and 0 bases, with 6 bases remaining between them. This CDR3 is 12 amino acids long. CDR3 DNA sequence: TGTGCCAGCAGTCTCAACTCCTACGAGCAGTACTTC. Protein: CASSLNSYEQYF.

This chain joins TRBV18 and TRBJ2-2, with D possibly being TRBD2 (6 bases). From germline, CDR1 is KGHSH and CDR2 LQKENI. The CDR3 extends over 16 amino acids. Trimming took 6 bases from V and 2 from J, leaving 16 bases between them. The CDR3 DNA follows: TGTGCCAGCTCCCCCGGGACTCAAGTAAACACCGGGGAGCTGTTTTTT. Protein product: CASSPGTQVNTGELFF. Drawing the rest from reference TRBV18 and TRBJ2-2, the complete variable domain is NAGVMQNPRHLVRRRGQEARLRCSPMKGHSHVYWYRQLPEEGLKFMVYLQKENIIDESGMPKERFSAEFPKEGPSILRIQQVVRGDSAAYFCASSPGTQVNTGELFFGEGSRLTVL.

The chain links TRBV19 to TRBJ1-5; maybe TRBD1 (5 bases). Germline CDR1 is LNHDA and CDR2 is SQIVND (reference sequence). This CDR3 has 15 residues. The ends were cut back, 2 bases at V and 2 bases at J, with 10 bases in the middle. This CDR3 is CASSIRGTGNQPQHF. In DNA form, the CDR3 reads TGTGCCAGTAGTATAAGAGGGACGGGCAATCAGCCCCAGCATTTT.

The V gene is TRBV9, the J gene TRBJ2-2, with D perhaps matching TRBD2 (6 bases). The germline V gene has CDR1 SGDLS and CDR2 YYNGEE. The length of the CDR3 is 16 residues. V was trimmed by 4 bases and J by 7 bases, leaving 20 bases between them. The CDR3 coding sequence is TGTGCCAGCAGCCCCCAGGCGGCGTCGGGGGTCGGGGAGCTGTTTTTT. This sequence encodes CASSPQAASGVGELFF.

The chain links TRBV2 to TRBJ2-5; D unclear. Trimming removed 6 bases at V and 3 bases at J, with 8 bases between. Germline V gene data show CDR1 as SNHLY and CDR2 as FYNNEI. CDR3 size: 12 residues. The CDR3 DNA follows: TGTGCCAGCAGGGTGGGGAAAGAGACCCAGTACTTC. Amino acids: CASRVGKETQYF. Full variable domain (remainder filled in from reference TRBV2 and TRBJ2-5): EPEVTQTPSHQVTQMGQEVILRCVPISNHLYFYWYRQILGQKVEFLVSFYNNEISEKSEIFDDQFSVERPDGSNFTLKIRSTKLEDSAMYFCASRVGKETQYFGPGTRLLVL.

The chain combines TRBV9 with TRBJ1-2; 12 nucleotides line up with TRBD1. Germline V gene sequence: CDR1 SGDLS, CDR2 YYNGEE. This CDR3 spans 14 amino acids. V lost 3 bases, J lost 7 bases, and 4 bases stayed unmatched. The CDR3 sequence: CASSDGTGGVGYTF. As DNA, the CDR3 is TGTGCCAGCAGCGACGGGACAGGGGGCGTTGGCTACACCTTC. Looking up the rest from reference TRBV9 and TRBJ1-2 gives the full variable domain: DSGVTQTPKHLITATGQRVTLRCSPRSGDLSVYWYQQSLDQGLQFLIQYYNGEERAKGNILERFSAQQFPDLHSELNLSSLELGDSALYFCASSDGTGGVGYTFGSGTRLTVV.

The chain recombines TRBV6-5 with TRBJ1-2, with 7 positions matching TRBD1. J lost 7 bases, V lost 6 bases, and 14 bases had no gene match. Germline V lookup: CDR1 MNHEY, CDR2 SVGAGI. There are 15 residues in the CDR3. The CDR3 coding sequence is TGTGCCAGCAGCCCTCTCCTAGACAGGGCCCGTGGCTACACCTTC. Translated: CASSPLLDRARGYTF.

This chain connects TRBV2 to TRBJ1-3; D is undetermined. With 7 bases removed from V and 0 bases from J, the gap between germline ends came to 10 bases. Germline-derived CDR1 and CDR2 are SNHLY and FYNNEI. CDR3 length: 14 amino acids. For the CDR3, the DNA is TGTGCCAGCACGGAGTCGAGCTCTGGAAACACCATATATTTT. This encodes CASTESSSGNTIYF.

This chain links TRBV18 with TRBJ1-1; D is undetermined. CDR3 length: 15 residues. V was clipped by 0 bases and J by 0 bases, with 8 bases between them. Germline values: CDR1 KGHSH, CDR2 LQKENI. In DNA, the CDR3 is TGTGCCAGCTCACCACCGAAGGAGATGAACACTGAAGCTTTCTTT. This gives the protein CASSPPKEMNTEAFF.

The J gene is TRBJ2-3, the V gene TRBV30; 10 nucleotides line up with TRBD2. The CDR3 spans 15 residues. Germline V gene lookup returns CDR1 GTSNPN and CDR2 SVGIG (reference sequence). Germline trimming cut 5 bases from V and 2 bases from J; bases unmatched to any gene: 7. The DNA of the CDR3 is TGTGCCTGGTCTCTAGCGGGGGAAACCACAGATACGCAGTATTTT. Translated, it gives CAWSLAGETTDTQYF.

The rearrangement joins TRBV11-1 to TRBJ2-3; TRBD2 might be the D (6 bases). V was cut by 5 bases and J by 2 bases, with 14 bases left in between. Germline loops: CDR1 SGHAT, CDR2 FQDESV (reference sequence). The CDR3 extends over 15 amino acids. This CDR3 is CASSPLRTNTDTQYF. CDR3 nucleotides: TGTGCCAGCAGCCCCCTTCGGACTAACACAGATACGCAGTATTTT.